This T cell receptor beta chain was captured by sequencing in a study of radiotherapy plus CTLA-4 blockade in lung cancer (dated by TCRdb to about 2018). Concerning the study at large: Objective responses were observed in more than 15% of enrolled patients, and disease control was achieved in around 28%.

In this study, focal radiation therapy paired with CTLA-4 blockade (ipilimumab) was tested in patients who had chemo-refractory metastatic non-small-cell lung cancer. In the germline V gene (reference sequence), CDR1 corresponds to LNHDA and CDR2 to SQIVND. Deletion took 8 bases off V and 7 bases off J, with a span of 33 bases between the germline ends. Its CDR3 holds 19 amino acids, cysteine through phenylalanine. CDR3 DNA is the only sequence kept; it has 57 bases, read in frame from the first base. This clone was counted once. The specificity of this receptor is unknown. Within one base of it there is no much larger clone, and no base qualities were kept. The method behind the library was the immunoSEQ multiplex PCR assay. As stored in TCRdb, this immuneACCESS dataset retains in-frame rearrangements with V and J assigned. A fraction of the clones does not appear; measured against another copy, unresolved V genes explain less than half of the discrepancy, and the remainder lacks a known reason. For this sample there are roughly 68,000 clones; 78% appear just once. Of the sample, 7.1% falls within the top ten clones.

General conclusions and limits of the study: After treatment with radiotherapy and ipilimumab, TCR clones that originated in tumors expanded in peripheral blood. The strongest predictors of response were reported to be early dynamic shifts in blood T cell clones along with a rise in serum interferon-beta following radiation.

The V and J genes are TRBV19 and TRBJ2-1; the D call could be TRBD1 or TRBD2, with each sharing 5 bases. The sequence derives from a human donor with non-small cell lung cancer who had a complete response to radiotherapy plus ipilimumab. Here the sequenced sample was peripheral blood, taken from a patient treated with radiotherapy plus ipilimumab. The CDR3 has the sequence CASEGRGPNYPERINEQFF. The DNA sequence is TGTGCCAGTGAAGGCCGGGGACCTAACTACCCCGAGCGTATAAATGAGCAGTTCTTC.